The T cell receptor beta chain described here comes from a study of T cells in Graves' hyperthyroidism and ophthalmopathy (dated by TCRdb to about 2019). Background on the whole study: Peripheral blood samples were taken at the time of initial diagnosis, prior to any treatment. Prospective prediction of ophthalmopathy was tested in an independent validation cohort consisting of 18 hyperthyroidism patients and 15 or so patients who later progressed to ophthalmopathy. After sampling, hyperthyroidism patients received methimazole starting at 30 mg daily, and ophthalmopathy patients received high-dose intravenous methylprednisolone. To identify distinguishing TCR V-J signatures, a discovery cohort of 90 to 100 patients was used, comprising 40 to 45 with Graves' ophthalmopathy and 55 to 65 with stable Graves' hyperthyroidism. The paper reports TCR Vbeta CDR3 sequencing of 135 peripheral blood samples: some 44 ophthalmopathy, 75 to 80 hyperthyroidism and around 17 progressor patients. In more than 5 Graves' hyperthyroidism patients, the study also compared T-cell repertoires from thyroid tissue with T-cell repertoires from blood. The 100 discovery patients were randomly split 7:3 into training and test sets.

Ophthalmopathy patients had moderately to severely active disease, with a Clinical Activity Score of 3 or more, a NOSPECS grade of 4 or more, and a disease duration of less than 3 months. Patients with uncontrolled infections, other autoimmune diseases, pregnancy or lactation were excluded. Diagnoses relied on clinical symptoms, serum thyroxine and TRAb, thyroid ultrasound and orbital computed tomography. Ficoll-Paque density gradient centrifugation was used to isolate PBMCs from around 10 ml of fresh peripheral blood. Trizol reagent was used to extract total RNA, and RNA quality was then checked on an Agilent 2100 Bioanalyzer. Results and caveats for the whole study, not just this receptor: Most expanded thyroid clonotypes (frequency above 0.001) were also detected in blood, suggesting blood repertoires may reflect thyroid immune responses. No statistical method was used to set the sample size in advance, and investigators knew the group allocation. In validation, the model predicted progression to ophthalmopathy a median of roughly 6.1 months before onset, with 65% to 71% sensitivity and 72.22% specificity. Ophthalmopathy was separated from stable hyperthyroidism by a 13 V-J signature model, with about 88% sensitivity and about 81% specificity obtained in cross-validation and 80%/75% obtained in testing.

This clonotype was picked up many times. Its antigen target is currently unknown. No qualities accompany the bases; no much larger clone lies one base away. Amplification of TCR beta CDR3 regions was carried out from RNA transcripts. A first-round RT-PCR of the TCR CDR3 used the HTBI primer set with the Qiagen OneStep RT-PCR kit. Libraries were constructed in a second round of multiplex PCR, after which size selection and purification were carried out. Libraries were sequenced paired-end with 100 bp reads on an Illumina HiSeq2000. As for the authors' bioinformatics: Raw data were processed with SOAPnuke, discarding reads with adapters, uncalled bases, mean Phred below 15, or no exact constant-primer or identifier match. COPE v1.2.5 was used to merge high-quality paired reads, and clonotypes were defined as unique nucleotide sequences. MiTCR v1.1 was used to align the clonotypes against IMGT TRBV, TRBD and TRBJ reference segments. The analysis included only V-J combinations with a frequency above 0.0001, which together covered roughly 99% of the repertoires. The TCS score was defined as the ratio of F50 (clonal expansion) to E x V (chaos), calculated using BLOSUM62-based TCRdist between CDR3 peptides within each V-J. Welch's t-statistics and random forest reduced some 510 V-J features to under 15, which were used in a naive Bayes classifier (R e1071). TCRdb cleaned the public reads at Q25 with fastp, built clones with MiXCR and kept in-frame beta chains. Every distinct CDR3 protein forms one entry, paired with its most common genes and DNA. It is TCRdb's table, rather than the study itself, that gives the V and J calls and clone size. The sample contains fewer than 550,000 distinct CDR3 sequences, approximately 25% of them found a single time. The ten biggest clones cover around 11% of the sample.

Sequenced: blood. This TCR was recovered from a woman aged 25-40 years with Graves' ophthalmopathy.

The nucleotide sequence is TGCAGCGCCACAGGGGTCGAGCAGTACTTC. This translates into CSATGVEQYF. The chain was built from TRBV29-1 and TRBJ2-7; TRBD1 matches 7 bases in the middle. The CDR3 measures 10 amino acids from cysteine to phenylalanine. Only the CDR3 region is kept as DNA, spanning 30 bases read in frame from base 1. Compared with germline, V lacks 7 bases and J lacks 6 bases; bases without a gene match: 3. In the germline V gene, CDR1 corresponds to SQVTM and CDR2 to ANQGSEA.